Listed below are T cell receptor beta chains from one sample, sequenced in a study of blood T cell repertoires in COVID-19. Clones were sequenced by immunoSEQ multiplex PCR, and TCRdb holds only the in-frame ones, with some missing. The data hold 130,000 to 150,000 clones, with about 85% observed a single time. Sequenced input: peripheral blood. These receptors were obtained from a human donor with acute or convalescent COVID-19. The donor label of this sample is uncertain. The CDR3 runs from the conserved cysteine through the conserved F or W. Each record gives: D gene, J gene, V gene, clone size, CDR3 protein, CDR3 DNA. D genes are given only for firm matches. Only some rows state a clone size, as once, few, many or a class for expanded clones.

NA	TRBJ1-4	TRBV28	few	CASSLGSAGSEKLFF	TGTGCCAGCAGTTTAGGTAGCGCGGGGTCTGAAAAACTGTTTTTT
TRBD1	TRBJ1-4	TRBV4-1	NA	CASSPGQGQNEKLFF	TGCGCCAGCAGCCCAGGACAGGGCCAGAATGAAAAACTGTTTTTT
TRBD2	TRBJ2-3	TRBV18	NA	CASSPRASGSGDTQYF	TGTGCCAGCTCACCACGGGCTAGCGGGAGTGGAGATACGCAGTATTTT
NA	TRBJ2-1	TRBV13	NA	CASSLGGHFSYNEQFF	TGTGCCAGCAGCTTAGGCGGACACTTCTCCTACAATGAGCAGTTCTTC
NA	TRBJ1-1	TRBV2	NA	CASSSYRGTEAFF	TGTGCCAGCAGTTCATATCGCGGGACTGAAGCTTTCTTT
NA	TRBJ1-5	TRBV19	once	CASSIVKEGQPQHF	TGTGCCAGTAGTATAGTAAAGGAGGGTCAGCCCCAGCATTTT
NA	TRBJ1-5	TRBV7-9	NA	CASSLVGGSNQPQHF	TGTGCCAGCAGCTTAGTAGGGGGATCCAATCAGCCCCAGCATTTT
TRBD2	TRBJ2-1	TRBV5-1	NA	CASSGGHLLAGAYNEQFF	TGCGCCAGCAGCGGGGGACACCTCCTAGCGGGAGCCTACAATGAGCAGTTCTTC
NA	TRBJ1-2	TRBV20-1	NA	CSVVNGYTF	TGCAGCGTAGTCAATGGCTACACCTTC
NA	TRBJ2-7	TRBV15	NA	CATSNRYSYEQYF	TGTGCCACCAGCAACAGGTACTCCTACGAGCAGTACTTC
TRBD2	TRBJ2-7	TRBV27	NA	CASSSISGGDSHYEQYF	TGTGCCAGCAGTTCGATTAGCGGGGGGGACTCTCACTACGAGCAGTACTTC
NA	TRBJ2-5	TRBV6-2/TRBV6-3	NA	CASSEGRISYGETQYF	TGTGCCAGCAGCGAGGGGAGGATCTCTTATGGAGAGACCCAGTACTTC
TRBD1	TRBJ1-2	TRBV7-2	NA	CASSPRQGMTGYTF	TGTGCCAGCAGCCCCAGACAGGGGATGACCGGCTACACCTTC
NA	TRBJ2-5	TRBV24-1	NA	CATLGPGQTQYF	TGTGCCACCCTGGGGCCAGGGCAGACCCAGTACTTC
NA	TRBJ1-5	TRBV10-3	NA	CAIASGISNQPQHF	TGTGCCATCGCTTCAGGGATTAGCAATCAGCCCCAGCATTTT
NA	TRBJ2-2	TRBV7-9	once	CASSLSGVNTGELFF	TGTGCCAGCAGCTTGTCAGGGGTGAACACCGGGGAGCTGTTTTTT
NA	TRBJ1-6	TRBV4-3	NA	CASSQGGMGDTYNSPLHF	TGCGCCAGCAGCCAAGGTGGAATGGGTGACACCTATAATTCACCCCTCCACTTT
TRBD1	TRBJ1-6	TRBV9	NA	CASSVKGAGDSPLHF	TGTGCCAGCAGCGTTAAGGGGGCTGGAGATTCACCCCTCCACTTT
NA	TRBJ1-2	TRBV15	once	CATSREETGSNGYTF	TGTGCCACCAGCCGAGAGGAAACAGGGAGTAATGGCTACACCTTC
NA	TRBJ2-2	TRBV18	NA	CASSPWSSAGTGELFF	TGTGCCAGCTCACCATGGTCTAGCGCGGGCACCGGGGAGCTGTTTTTT
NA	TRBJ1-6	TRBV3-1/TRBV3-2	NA	CASSQDRVFSPLHF	TGTGCCAGCAGCCAAGACAGGGTATTTTCACCCCTCCACTTT
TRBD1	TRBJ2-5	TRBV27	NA	CASSMTGIVETQYF	TGTGCCAGCAGTATGACAGGGATCGTAGAGACCCAGTACTTC
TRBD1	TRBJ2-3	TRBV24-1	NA	CATSTRTGGNTDTQYF	TGTGCCACCAGTACCAGGACAGGGGGGAACACAGATACGCAGTATTTT
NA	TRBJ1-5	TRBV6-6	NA	CVAGISNQPQHF	TGTGTCGCAGGGATTAGCAATCAGCCCCAGCATTTT
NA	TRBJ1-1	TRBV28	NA	CASKRFGTTEAFF	TGTGCCAGCAAACGATTCGGGACAACTGAAGCTTTCTTT
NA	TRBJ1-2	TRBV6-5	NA	CASSSNTGPQGYTF	TGTGCCAGCAGTTCAAATACAGGACCCCAAGGCTACACCTTC
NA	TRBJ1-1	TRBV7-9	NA	CASRSRGENTEAFF	TGTGCCAGCAGATCCCGGGGGGAGAACACTGAAGCTTTCTTT
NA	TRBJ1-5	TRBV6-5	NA	CASSYVAGGSNQPQHF	TGTGCCAGCAGTTACGTAGCCGGAGGGAGCAATCAGCCCCAGCATTTT
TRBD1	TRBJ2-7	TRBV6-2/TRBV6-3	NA	CASSYPGQSYEQYF	TGTGCCAGCAGTTACCCGGGACAGAGCTACGAGCAGTACTTC
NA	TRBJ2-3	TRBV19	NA	CASSIDGRTTDTQYF	TGTGCCAGTAGTATAGACGGGAGAACGACAGATACGCAGTATTTT
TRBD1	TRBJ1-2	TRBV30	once	CAKSRTGAGYTF	TGTGCCAAAAGCCGGACAGGGGCTGGCTACACCTTC
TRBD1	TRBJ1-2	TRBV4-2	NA	CASSPPTGMWDGYTF	TGTGCCAGCAGCCCACCGACAGGGATGTGGGATGGCTACACCTTC
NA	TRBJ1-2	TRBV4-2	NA	CASSQGKTDDGYTF	TGTGCCAGCAGCCAAGGGAAGACAGATGATGGCTACACCTTC
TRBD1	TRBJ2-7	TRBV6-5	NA	CASRWTGVADEQYF	TGTGCCAGCAGGTGGACAGGGGTTGCTGACGAGCAGTACTTC
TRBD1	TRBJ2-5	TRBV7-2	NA	CASSRNRGETQYF	TGTGCCAGCAGCCGAAACAGGGGAGAGACCCAGTACTTC
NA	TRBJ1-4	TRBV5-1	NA	CASSLNTATNEKLFF	TGCGCCAGCAGCCTCAATACTGCAACTAATGAAAAACTGTTTTTT
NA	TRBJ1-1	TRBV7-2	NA	CASSFEGVRAEAFF	TGTGCCAGCAGCTTTGAGGGTGTCCGCGCTGAAGCTTTCTTT